Listed below are T cell receptor beta chains from one sample, sequenced in a study of T-cell memory formation after mild COVID-19. TCRdb analysed the 5' RACE reads with MiXCR anew, one entry per CDR3 protein. This sample carries about 430,000 distinct CDR3 sequences, more than 15% of them seen once, and the ten largest clones take approximately 21%. Sequencing input: PBMCs or a T cell subset sorted from them (not recorded which). These receptors were obtained from a man aged 18 to 35 who had mild COVID-19 (a few samples of this study predate the infection). Cell type and time point are not known. Both conserved end residues are part of each CDR3. D genes are given only for firm matches. The size of a clone is reported for some rows only, either as once, few or many, or as a class for expanded clones.

TRBV15	TRBJ2-5	15	NA	NA	CATSRPSGPQETQYF	TGTGCCACCAGCAGGCCCTCCGGGCCTCAAGAGACCCAGTACTTC
TRBV11-2	TRBJ2-3	17	few	NA	CASSLAGGSLLGDTQYF	TGTGCCAGCAGCTTAGCAGGGGGGTCCTTACTTGGGGATACGCAGTATTTT
TRBV6-1	TRBJ2-1	15	NA	TRBD2	CASSELRGGYSEQFF	TGTGCCAGCAGTGAGTTGCGGGGGGGATATAGTGAGCAGTTCTTC
TRBV5-6	TRBJ2-3	12	many	NA	CASSPQGNTQYF	TGTGCCAGCAGCCCACAGGGAAATACGCAGTATTTT
TRBV12-3/TRBV12-4	TRBJ1-5	17	few	NA	CASAPFRGRKPHQPQHF	TGTGCCAGCGCCCCTTTCAGGGGCAGGAAACCTCATCAGCCCCAGCATTTT
TRBV4-1	TRBJ2-5	15	NA	TRBD1	CASSQDTGGPETQYF	TGCGCCAGCAGCCAAGATACAGGGGGCCCAGAGACCCAGTACTTC
TRBV4-1	TRBJ2-1	16	few	NA	CASSQPGEGPRNEQFF	TGCGCCAGCAGCCAACCGGGGGAAGGACCTCGTAATGAGCAGTTCTTC
TRBV9	TRBJ2-3	16	NA	NA	CASSLWGAGYTDTQYF	TGTGCCAGCAGCCTTTGGGGGGCGGGGTACACAGATACGCAGTATTTT
TRBV5-1	TRBJ1-1	14	many	NA	CASTHGTTNTEAFF	TGCGCCAGCACCCACGGGACGACGAACACTGAAGCTTTCTTT
TRBV15	TRBJ2-3	16	NA	NA	CATSRVEGYSTDTQYF	TGTGCCACCAGCAGAGTTGAGGGGTATAGCACAGATACGCAGTATTTT
TRBV29-1	TRBJ2-3	13	NA	NA	CSGGGVSTDTQYF	TGCAGCGGGGGTGGGGTGAGCACAGATACGCAGTATTTT
TRBV20-1	TRBJ2-3	16	few	NA	CSARRGWGWSTDTQYF	TGCAGTGCCCGCCGCGGGTGGGGATGGAGCACAGATACGCAGTATTTT
TRBV5-1	TRBJ1-1	16	few	TRBD1	CASSLLSGTGDTEAFF	TGCGCCAGCAGCTTGTTATCCGGGACAGGAGACACTGAAGCTTTCTTT
TRBV7-9	TRBJ1-1	13	many	NA	CASSFPGTPEAFF	TGTGCCAGCAGCTTCCCCGGCACCCCTGAAGCTTTCTTT
TRBV5-1	TRBJ2-2	12	few	NA	CASNGDTGELFF	TGCGCCAGCAACGGGGACACCGGGGAGCTGTTTTTT
TRBV18	TRBJ1-4	14	few	NA	CASSPGFTNEKLFF	TGTGCCAGCTCACCAGGGTTCACGAATGAAAAACTGTTTTTT
TRBV7-2	TRBJ2-4	15	few	NA	CASSFGPLAKNIQYF	TGTGCCAGCAGCTTCGGCCCCCTAGCCAAAAACATTCAGTACTTC
TRBV7-9	TRBJ1-1	10	few	NA	CASSLYPAFF	TGTGCCAGCAGCTTATATCCGGCTTTCTTT
TRBV7-9	TRBJ2-7	15	many	TRBD1	CASSPDRGFPYEQYF	TGTGCCAGCAGCCCCGACAGGGGGTTTCCCTACGAGCAGTACTTC
TRBV6-6	TRBJ2-2	21	NA	TRBD2	CASSYLFGQMSGGASNGELFF	TGTGCCAGCAGTTACTTGTTCGGACAGATGAGCGGGGGGGCCTCGAACGGGGAGCTGTTTTTT
TRBV5-1	TRBJ2-7	17	many	TRBD1	CASSLGAGTGVSYEQYF	TGCGCCAGCAGCTTGGGCGCCGGGACAGGGGTCTCCTACGAGCAGTACTTC
TRBV12-3/TRBV12-4	TRBJ2-1	14	many	TRBD1	CASSLGQGANEQFF	TGTGCCAGCAGTTTAGGGCAGGGGGCAAATGAGCAGTTCTTC
TRBV29-1	TRBJ2-3	15	NA	NA	CSVVWAGTSTDTQYF	TGCAGCGTTGTCTGGGCGGGGACAAGCACAGATACGCAGTATTTT
TRBV20-1	TRBJ1-1	12	many	NA	CSALGRSNGAFF	TGCAGTGCTCTCGGGCGGTCTAATGGAGCTTTCTTT
TRBV29-1	TRBJ2-2	13	NA	TRBD2	CSVSGVGAGELFF	TGCAGCGTGAGCGGGGTTGGTGCCGGGGAGCTGTTTTTT
TRBV20-1	TRBJ2-3	16	NA	TRBD2	CSARPLGLGGTDTQYF	TGCAGTGCTAGACCCCTAGGACTAGGCGGCACAGATACGCAGTATTTT
TRBV7-2	TRBJ1-5	14	few	NA	CASSPNSGGQPQHF	TGTGCCAGCAGCCCGAATAGTGGCGGTCAGCCCCAGCATTTT
TRBV7-2	TRBJ1-4	18	few	TRBD1	CASSLPGQGEAGNEKLFF	TGTGCCAGCAGCCTCCCCGGACAGGGTGAGGCTGGTAATGAAAAACTGTTTTTT
TRBV2	TRBJ1-2	14	many	NA	CASSLGRTNYGYTF	TGTGCCAGCAGTTTGGGACGGACAAACTATGGCTACACCTTC
TRBV6-2/TRBV6-3	TRBJ2-1	12	few	TRBD1	CASSHTDRVEFF	TGTGCCAGCAGTCATACGGACAGGGTGGAGTTCTTC
TRBV29-1	TRBJ2-7	15	few	TRBD2	CSASSGTSRTYEQYF	TGCAGCGCCTCTTCCGGGACTAGCAGAACCTACGAGCAGTACTTC
TRBV7-3	TRBJ2-7	15	NA	NA	CASSLRGGNTYEQYF	TGTGCCAGCAGCTTACGTGGGGGTAATACCTACGAGCAGTACTTC
TRBV6-2/TRBV6-3	TRBJ1-5	15	NA	NA	CASSYYRGAMEPQHF	TGTGCCAGCAGTTATTATCGGGGGGCAATGGAGCCCCAGCATTTT
TRBV6-6	TRBJ2-3	13	few	NA	CASSYLGEDTQYF	TGTGCCAGCAGTTACCTCGGTGAGGATACGCAGTATTTT
TRBV7-8	TRBJ2-2	15	few	TRBD2	CASSLQGGVTGELFF	TGTGCCAGCAGCCTCCAGGGAGGGGTCACCGGGGAGCTGTTTTTT
TRBV5-1	TRBJ2-1	14	NA	NA	CASSLGKDYNEQFF	TGCGCCAGCAGCTTGGGGAAGGATTACAATGAGCAGTTCTTC
TRBV4-1	TRBJ2-1	17	many	NA	CASSQVLIRTLLKEQFF	TGCGCCAGCAGCCAAGTTTTGATACGGACCCTCCTCAAGGAGCAGTTCTTC
TRBV3-1	TRBJ1-2	12	NA	NA	CASSQEQNRYTF	TGTGCCAGCAGCCAAGAACAGAACCGCTACACCTTC
TRBV6-6	TRBJ1-1	13	NA	NA	CALPGPHRAEAFF	TGTGCCTTACCTGGCCCCCATAGGGCCGAAGCTTTCTTT
TRBV3-1	TRBJ2-5	14	NA	NA	CASSQESRKETQYF	TGTGCCAGCAGCCAAGAGTCCAGGAAAGAGACCCAGTACTTC
TRBV12-3/TRBV12-4	TRBJ1-1	13	NA	NA	CASNPRGSPEAFF	TGTGCCAGCAACCCGAGAGGGTCCCCTGAAGCTTTCTTT
TRBV6-5	TRBJ2-1	17	NA	NA	CASSQQGSGVGYNEQFF	TGTGCCAGCAGCCAGCAGGGGAGCGGGGTAGGCTACAATGAGCAGTTCTTC
TRBV6-2/TRBV6-3	TRBJ2-3	14	NA	NA	CASSWGTLGDTQYF	TGTGCCAGCAGTTGGGGTACACTCGGGGATACGCAGTATTTT
TRBV20-1	TRBJ2-3	14	few	TRBD1	CSARRDRSTDTQYF	TGCAGTGCTAGACGGGACAGAAGCACAGATACGCAGTATTTT
TRBV3-1	TRBJ1-3	14	NA	NA	CASSLGPPGNTIYF	TGTGCCAGCAGCCTCGGACCGCCTGGAAACACCATATATTTT
TRBV5-1	TRBJ1-4	14	few	TRBD1	CASSLYRGQEKLFF	TGCGCCAGCAGCTTGTACAGGGGGCAGGAAAAACTGTTTTTT
TRBV6-2/TRBV6-3	TRBJ1-1	14	NA	NA	CASSPGGVDTEAFF	TGTGCCAGCAGTCCGGGGGGTGTGGACACTGAAGCTTTCTTT
TRBV5-1	TRBJ2-4	16	many	NA	CASSPPGLLAKNIQYF	TGCGCCAGCAGCCCGCCGGGCCTCCTAGCCAAAAACATTCAGTACTTC
TRBV7-3	TRBJ1-6	16	many	TRBD1	CASSQGTGLVDSPLHF	TGTGCCAGCAGCCAAGGGACAGGGCTAGTGGATTCACCCCTCCACTTT
TRBV6-2/TRBV6-3	TRBJ1-1	15	NA	NA	CASSYRFGGNTEAFF	TGTGCCAGCAGTTATCGTTTTGGGGGGAACACTGAAGCTTTCTTT
TRBV7-9	TRBJ2-7	18	NA	TRBD1	CASSSLDRPRRTPYEQYF	TGTGCCAGCAGCTCCTTGGACAGGCCCAGGAGAACCCCCTACGAGCAGTACTTC
TRBV4-2	TRBJ2-3	17	few	TRBD2	CASSQAAGLASTDTQYF	TGTGCCAGCAGCCAGGCCGCCGGACTAGCTAGCACAGATACGCAGTATTTT
TRBV27	TRBJ1-6	14	few	NA	CASSLNPDNSPLHF	TGTGCCAGCAGTTTAAACCCCGATAATTCACCCCTCCACTTT
TRBV6-4	TRBJ1-2	13	NA	TRBD1	CASSGTGANGYTF	TGTGCCAGCAGTGGGACAGGCGCGAATGGCTACACCTTC
TRBV12-3/TRBV12-4	TRBJ2-5	12	NA	NA	CASSLVLETQYF	TGTGCCAGCAGTTTGGTTTTGGAGACCCAGTACTTC